Shown below are 24 T cell receptor beta chains from a single sample sequenced in a study of identifying expanded T cells in peripheral blood. The method was immunoSEQ multiplex PCR; TCRdb's version includes in-frame clones alone and lacks a portion of them. The sample yields 83,000 or so clones, around nine tenths seen once. Sequenced: blood. The receptors derive from a person between 18 and 69 years old in good health.

V and J are TRBV28 and TRBJ2-7; no definite D call. This CDR3 is 15 amino acids long. V lost 6 bases, J lost 2 bases, and 17 bases lay in between. The germline gives CDR1 MDHEN, CDR2 SYDVKM. In DNA, the CDR3 is TGTGCCAGCAGAATCGGACGGCAGCCAGCCTACGAGCAGTACTTC. It encodes CASRIGRQPAYEQYF.

The table lists this clone with a count of one. This sequence joins TRBV7-8 and TRBJ1-4; 7 bases are shared with TRBD1. The ends lost 5 bases at V and 5 bases at J; junction bases unmatched: 8. CDR1 is SGHVS, CDR2 FQNEAQ, per germline. The CDR3 runs to 15 residues. The CDR3 nucleotides read TGTGCCAGCAGCCCTTTGGTAGGGGGCAATGAAAAACTGTTTTTT. This gives the protein CASSPLVGGNEKLFF.

The chain joins TRBV25-1 to TRBJ2-2, with D perhaps TRBD1 (6 bases). V lost 5 bases to trimming and J lost 6 bases, with 10 bases between them. Germline V gene lookup returns CDR1 MGHDK and CDR2 SYGVNS. The CDR3 runs 13 residues. CDR3 DNA: TGTGCCAGCAGTTCAGGGGCGTCCGGGGAGCTGTTTTTT. Residues: CASSSGASGELFF.

The chain uses TRBV19 and TRBJ1-2, with D possibly being TRBD1 (5 bases). This CDR3 has 13 amino acids. From germline, CDR1 is LNHDA and CDR2 SQIVND (reference sequence). V gave up 10 bases and J gave up 5 bases, with 17 bases separating them. The CDR3 loop is CATAPRGGYGYTF. DNA of the CDR3: TGTGCCACCGCGCCTAGGGGAGGGTATGGCTACACCTTC.

The chain carries TRBV7-2 and TRBJ2-3, with a possible D match to TRBD2 (5 bases). The CDR3 runs 14 residues. V was clipped by 5 bases and J by 4 bases, with 13 bases between them. Looked up from germline, CDR1 is SGHTA and CDR2 is FQGNSA. The CDR3, as DNA: TGTGCCAGCAGCCCCCCCGGGGTGGCAGATACGCAGTATTTT. Its protein product is CASSPPGVADTQYF.

The CDR3 is CSAPQGAFETQYF. The CDR3 DNA reads as TGCAGCGCACCACAGGGGGCGTTTGAGACCCAGTACTTC. The chain couples TRBV29-1 to TRBJ2-5; 9 positions agree with TRBD1. The V gene's germline CDR1 is SQVTM and CDR2 ANQGSEA. The CDR3 is made up of 13 amino acids. V lost 7 bases and J lost 5; bases outside the gene matches: 8.

The chain joins TRBV6-1 to TRBJ1-4; weak D call: TRBD1 (5 bases). Germline V gene lookup returns CDR1 MNHNS and CDR2 SASEGT. V was trimmed by 9 bases and J by 2 bases, leaving 13 bases between them. This CDR3 contains 14 residues. The CDR3 loop is CASNSGTTNEKLFF. In DNA form, the CDR3 reads TGTGCCAGTAATTCAGGGACTACTAATGAAAAACTGTTTTTT.

This clone was seen once. The chain employs TRBV27 and TRBJ2-1; no definite D call. This CDR3 spans 13 amino acids. Trimming removed 2 bases at V and 4 bases at J, with 6 bases between. CDR1 and CDR2 (germline): MNHEY, SMNVEV (reference sequence). This CDR3 is CASSLKMYNEQFF. In DNA, the CDR3 is TGTGCCAGCAGTTTAAAGATGTACAATGAGCAGTTCTTC.

The genes are TRBV5-4 and TRBJ1-4; D is possibly TRBD1 (5 bases). This CDR3 region has 14 residues. Germline loops: CDR1 SGHNT, CDR2 YYREEE (reference sequence). The germline V and J ends were trimmed by 3 bases and 4 bases, with 10 bases remaining between them. CDR3 nucleotide sequence: TGTGCCAGCAGCTCCCGGGACGGTAATGAAAAACTGTTTTTT. Residues: CASSSRDGNEKLFF.

This clone showed up just a few times. The J gene is TRBJ2-1, the V gene TRBV7-3; D ambiguous. Trimming shortened V by 4 bases and J by 5 bases, and 24 bases separated the two germline ends. CDR3 size: 18 residues. Germline values: CDR1 SGHTA, CDR2 FQGTGA. As DNA, the CDR3 is TGTGCCAGCAGCTCCATTCCGAGGCACTATCAAGCAGACAATGAGCAGTTCTTC. Amino acids: CASSSIPRHYQADNEQFF.

The V call is TRBV11-2, the J call TRBJ2-7, with TRBD1 identical over 7 bases. CDR1 is SGHAT, CDR2 FQNNGV, per germline. This CDR3 is built from 16 residues. V shed 1 base and J 0 bases; nucleotides not matched to a gene: 6. Here the CDR3 reads CASSLGWDRPSYEQYF. CDR3 nucleotides: TGTGCCAGCAGCTTAGGGTGGGACAGACCCTCCTACGAGCAGTACTTC.

This chain joins TRBV4-2 and TRBJ2-7; D may be TRBD2 (5 bases). CDR3 length: 13 amino acids. Looked up from germline, CDR1 is LGHNA and CDR2 is YNFKEQ. Deletions cut 0 bases from V and 5 bases from J, with 8 bases between. DNA for the CDR3: TGTGCCAGCAGCCAAGACGGGATCAACGAGCAGTACTTC. It codes for CASSQDGINEQYF.

The chain uses TRBV5-1 and TRBJ2-1; 7 positions match TRBD1. The V and J ends lost 3 bases and 4 bases, in that order; junction bases with no gene match: 4. The CDR3 is 14 amino acids. Germline CDR1 reads SGHRS; CDR2 reads YFSETQ. As DNA, the CDR3 is TGCGCCAGCAGCTGGGGACAGTTATACAATGAGCAGTTCTTC. It translates to CASSWGQLYNEQFF.

The chain employs TRBV29-1 and TRBJ2-3; D uncertain. Per the germline V gene, CDR1 is SQVTM and CDR2 is ANQGSEA. V was shortened by 5 bases and J by 6 bases, with 9 bases between the two germline ends. CDR3 size: 11 residues. The CDR3, as DNA: TGCAGCGTTCCGACTCCGGATACGCAGTATTTT. This encodes CSVPTPDTQYF.

This chain joins TRBV29-1 and TRBJ2-5, with TRBD2 as a possible D gene (6 bases). The CDR3 covers 15 residues. Germline CDR1 and CDR2: SQVTM and ANQGSEA. The ends were cut back, 2 bases at V and 2 bases at J, with 15 bases in the middle. Here the CDR3 reads CSVEWRAEQQETQYF. The CDR3 DNA follows: TGCAGCGTTGAATGGAGGGCAGAGCAACAAGAGACCCAGTACTTC.

This chain connects TRBV10-1 to TRBJ2-2; tentative D call: TRBD2 (7 bases). V was trimmed by 6 bases and J by 8 bases, leaving 19 bases between them. The CDR3 sequence is 15 residues long. Germline CDR1 is WNHNN and CDR2 is SYGVQD (reference sequence). In nucleotides, the CDR3 is TGCGCCAGCAGCGAAACACAGGGAGGGATTGGGGAGCTGTTTTTT. Translated, it gives CASSETQGGIGELFF.

The chain employs TRBV14 and TRBJ2-7; 9 bases map to TRBD2. Per germline, CDR1 SGHDN and CDR2 FVKESK. After removal of 5 bases from V and 3 bases from J, the junction contained 11 bases not matched to a gene. The CDR3 has 16 amino acids. CDR3 bases: TGTGCCAGCAGCAAATACCCTAGCGGGACCCACTACGAGCAGTACTTC. Translation gives CASSKYPSGTHYEQYF.

The rearrangement links TRBV5-1 to TRBJ2-7, with a weak D call TRBD1 (5 bases). The CDR3 extends over 14 amino acids. Trimming pared 0 bases from V and 6 bases from J, leaving 13 bases between. Germline V gene sequence: CDR1 SGHRS, CDR2 YFSETQ. CDR3: CASSLAGRAAEQYF. DNA for the CDR3: TGCGCCAGCAGCTTGGCCGGCAGGGCCGCCGAGCAGTACTTC.

This clone has only one observation. The chain carries TRBV5-1 and TRBJ2-7; 8 bases are shared with TRBD1. CDR3 length equals 14 residues. Germline V gene sequence: CDR1 SGHRS, CDR2 YFSETQ. V lost 2 bases, J lost 7 bases, and 8 bases stayed unmatched. In nucleotides, the CDR3 is TGCGCCAGCAGCTTCGGACAGGGATCTCCTGAGCAGTACTTC. It is translated as CASSFGQGSPEQYF.

This chain joins TRBV27 and TRBJ1-5, with TRBD1 matching 7 bases. Germline values: CDR1 MNHEY, CDR2 SMNVEV (reference sequence). The CDR3 sequence is 14 residues long. The ends lost 2 bases at V and 7 bases at J; junction bases unmatched: 5. CDR3 in amino acids: CASSLRQGGQPQHF. Written as DNA, the CDR3 is TGTGCCAGCAGTTTACGACAGGGCGGCCAGCCCCAGCATTTT.

This clone was recorded a few times. The chain has TRBV7-9 and TRBJ1-2; D is unresolved. The length of the CDR3 is 15 residues. Trimming cost V 1 base and J 1 base, with 10 bases left between them. Germline V gene sequence: CDR1 SEHNR, CDR2 FQNEAQ (reference sequence). The CDR3 DNA reads TGTGCCAGCAGCTTAGTTTTTGGCGGTAACTATGGCTACACCTTC. It codes for CASSLVFGGNYGYTF.

This clone was counted only a few times. The chain couples TRBV6-4 to TRBJ2-3; 8 bases agree with TRBD2. The trim removed 3 bases at V and 2 bases at J, leaving 7 bases unmatched. CDR1 and CDR2 (germline): MRHNA, SNTAGT. The CDR3 sequence is 16 residues long. Here the CDR3 reads CASSEGAGGHTDTQYF. The CDR3 DNA sequence: TGTGCCAGCAGTGAGGGGGCGGGGGGCCACACAGATACGCAGTATTTT.

The rearrangement joins TRBV14 to TRBJ2-1; TRBD2 matches at 12 bases. Germline lookup yields CDR1 SGHDN and CDR2 FVKESK. V lost 1 base to trimming and J lost 8 bases; unmatched junction nucleotides: 9. The CDR3 is 17 amino acids. In DNA form, the CDR3 reads TGTGCCAGCAGCCAAGTCATTTCTAGCGGGGGGGCATATGAGCAGTTCTTC. Translation: CASSQVISSGGAYEQFF.

V usage is TRBV28 and J usage is TRBJ1-1, with a tentative D call TRBD1 (6 bases). This CDR3 is 14 amino acids long. The ends were cut back, 10 bases at V and 4 bases at J, with 19 bases in the middle. Germline CDR1 and CDR2: MDHEN and SYDVKM. CDR3 residues: CATNRGLIATEAFF. For the CDR3, the DNA is TGTGCCACCAACCGGGGGCTGATCGCCACTGAAGCTTTCTTT.